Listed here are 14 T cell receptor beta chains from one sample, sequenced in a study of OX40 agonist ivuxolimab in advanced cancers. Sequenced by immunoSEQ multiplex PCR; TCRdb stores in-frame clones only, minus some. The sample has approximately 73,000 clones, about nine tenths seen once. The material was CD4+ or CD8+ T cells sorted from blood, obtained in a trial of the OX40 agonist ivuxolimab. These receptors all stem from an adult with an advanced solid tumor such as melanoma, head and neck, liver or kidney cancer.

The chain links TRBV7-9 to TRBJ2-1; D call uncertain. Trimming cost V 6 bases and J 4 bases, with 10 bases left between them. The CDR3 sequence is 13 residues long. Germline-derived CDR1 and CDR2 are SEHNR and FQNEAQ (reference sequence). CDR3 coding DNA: TGTGCCAGCAGATTCGGCAGTTACAATGAGCAGTTCTTC. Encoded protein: CASRFGSYNEQFF.

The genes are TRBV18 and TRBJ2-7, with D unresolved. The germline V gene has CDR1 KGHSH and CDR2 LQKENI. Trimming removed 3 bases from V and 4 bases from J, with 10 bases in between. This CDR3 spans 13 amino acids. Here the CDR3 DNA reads TGTGCCAGCTCACCGCAGAACGCTTACGAGCAGTACTTC. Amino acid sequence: CASSPQNAYEQYF.

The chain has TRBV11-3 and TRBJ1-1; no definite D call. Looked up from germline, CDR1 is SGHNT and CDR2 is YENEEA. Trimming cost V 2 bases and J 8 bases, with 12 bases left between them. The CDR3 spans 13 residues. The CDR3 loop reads CASSLWPTREAFF. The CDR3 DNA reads TGTGCCAGCAGCTTATGGCCCACCAGGGAAGCTTTCTTT.

Here the CDR3 reads CASSVPTGTGGSNQPQHF. The DNA of the CDR3 is TGTGCCAGCAGTGTACCGACCGGGACAGGGGGCTCCAATCAGCCCCAGCATTTT. The chain couples TRBV6-1 to TRBJ1-5, with TRBD1 matching over 12 bases. The CDR3 runs 18 residues. Losses at the gene ends were 4 bases for V and 3 bases for J; bases not matched to a gene: 10. CDR1 is MNHNS, CDR2 SASEGT, per germline.

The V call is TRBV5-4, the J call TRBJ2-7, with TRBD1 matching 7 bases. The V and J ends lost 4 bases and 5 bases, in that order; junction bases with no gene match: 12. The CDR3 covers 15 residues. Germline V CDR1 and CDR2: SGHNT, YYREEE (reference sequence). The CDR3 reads CASSRGLNRDDEQYF. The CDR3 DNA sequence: TGTGCCAGCAGCAGGGGGCTAAACAGGGACGACGAGCAGTACTTC.

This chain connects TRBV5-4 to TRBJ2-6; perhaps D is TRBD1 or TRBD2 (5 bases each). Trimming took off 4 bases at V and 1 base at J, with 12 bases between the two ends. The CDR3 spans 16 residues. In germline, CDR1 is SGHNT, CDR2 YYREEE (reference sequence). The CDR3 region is CASSPGPDSGANVLTF. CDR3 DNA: TGTGCCAGCAGCCCGGGACCTGATTCTGGGGCCAACGTCCTGACTTTC.

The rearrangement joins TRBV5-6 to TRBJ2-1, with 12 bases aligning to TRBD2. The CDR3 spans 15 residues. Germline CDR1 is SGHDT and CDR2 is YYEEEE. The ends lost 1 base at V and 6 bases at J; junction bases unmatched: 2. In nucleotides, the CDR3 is TGTGCCAGCAGCTTGACTAGCGGGAGGTTCAATGAGCAGTTCTTC. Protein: CASSLTSGRFNEQFF.

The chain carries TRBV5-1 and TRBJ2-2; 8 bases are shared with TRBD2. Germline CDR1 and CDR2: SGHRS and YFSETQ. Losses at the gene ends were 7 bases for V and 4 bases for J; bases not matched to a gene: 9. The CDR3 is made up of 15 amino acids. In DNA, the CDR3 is TGCGCCAGCTCCCCGGGGACTAGGGTCACCGGGGAGCTGTTTTTT. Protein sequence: CASSPGTRVTGELFF.

CDR3 sequence (DNA): TGTGCCAGTAAAAAGGAACAGCCGGGGGAGCAGTACTTC. Its protein product is CASKKEQPGEQYF. This chain uses TRBV2 with TRBJ2-7, with D possibly TRBD2 on 5 matching bases. Germline-derived CDR1 and CDR2 are SNHLY and FYNNEI. The V end lost 9 bases, the J end lost 7 bases, and 19 bases lay between the germline ends. The length of the CDR3 is 13 residues.

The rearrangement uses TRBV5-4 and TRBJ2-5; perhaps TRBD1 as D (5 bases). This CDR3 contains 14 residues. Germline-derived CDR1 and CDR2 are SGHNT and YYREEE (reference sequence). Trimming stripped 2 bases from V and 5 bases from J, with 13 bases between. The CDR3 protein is CASSFGQGIETQYF. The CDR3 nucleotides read TGTGCCAGCAGCTTCGGTCAGGGAATCGAGACCCAGTACTTC.

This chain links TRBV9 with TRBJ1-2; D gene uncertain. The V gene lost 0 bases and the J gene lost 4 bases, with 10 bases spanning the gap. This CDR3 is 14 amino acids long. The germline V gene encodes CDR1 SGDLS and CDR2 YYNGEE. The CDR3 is CASSVGVTAYGYTF. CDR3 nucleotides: TGTGCCAGCAGCGTAGGGGTGACTGCCTATGGCTACACCTTC.

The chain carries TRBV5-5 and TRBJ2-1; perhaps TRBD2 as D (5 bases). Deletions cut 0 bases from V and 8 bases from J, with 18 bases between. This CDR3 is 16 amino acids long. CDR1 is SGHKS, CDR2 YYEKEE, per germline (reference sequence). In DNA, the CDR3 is TGTGCCAGCAGCTTGGGAGCCGGGATGCTTAAGTATGAGCAGTTCTTC. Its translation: CASSLGAGMLKYEQFF.

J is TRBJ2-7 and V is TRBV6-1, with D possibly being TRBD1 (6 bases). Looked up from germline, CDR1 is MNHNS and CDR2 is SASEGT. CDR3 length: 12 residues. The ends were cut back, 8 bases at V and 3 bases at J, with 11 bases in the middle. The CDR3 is CASYRDNYEQYF. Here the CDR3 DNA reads TGTGCCAGCTACCGGGACAACTACGAGCAGTACTTC.

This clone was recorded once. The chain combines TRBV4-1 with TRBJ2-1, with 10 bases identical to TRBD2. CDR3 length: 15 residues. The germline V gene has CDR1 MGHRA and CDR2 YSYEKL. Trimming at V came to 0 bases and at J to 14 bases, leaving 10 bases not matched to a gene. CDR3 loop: CASSQDVLAGAQKFF. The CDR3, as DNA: TGCGCCAGCAGCCAAGATGTTCTAGCGGGAGCCCAGAAGTTCTTC.